These 6 T cell receptor beta chains were all obtained from the same sample, sequenced in a study of T cells in Graves' hyperthyroidism and ophthalmopathy. The source material, RNA transcripts, was used to amplify TCR beta CDR3 regions. The HTBI set primed first-round TCR CDR3 RT-PCR. TCRdb redid the calling of the multiplex PCR reads with MiXCR, one entry per CDR3 protein. Of 92,000 or so distinct CDR3 sequences detected, under 65% appear once; the ten largest clones hold 25% to 30%. The sample was blood. These receptors were taken from a woman between 40 and 55 years old with Graves' hyperthyroidism.

This clonotype has only a few counts. This chain links TRBV10-2 with TRBJ2-5; 10 bases align to TRBD2. The CDR3 is 15 residues long. J lost 4 bases, V lost 8 bases, and 10 bases had no gene match. Germline-derived CDR1 and CDR2 are WSHSY and SAAADI. This CDR3 reads CASQPLAGAGETQYF. In nucleotides, the CDR3 is TGCGCCAGCCAGCCCCTAGCGGGGGCCGGAGAGACCCAGTACTTC.

This clonotype was recorded many times. The V and J genes are TRBV20-1 and TRBJ1-1; no definite D call. The CDR3 length is 13 residues. Germline-derived CDR1 and CDR2 are DFQATT and SNEGSKA (reference sequence). V lost 6 bases and J 0 bases, leaving 11 bases between the germline ends. The CDR3 nucleotides read TGCAGTGCGCCGGTATCCATGAACACTGAAGCTTTCTTT. It translates to CSAPVSMNTEAFF.

The genes are TRBV12-3 or TRBV12-4 and TRBJ1-1; D is ambiguous. This CDR3 has 13 amino acids. The germline V and J ends were trimmed by 6 bases and 1 base, with 9 bases remaining between them. CDR3 sequence: CASRDQENTEAFF. CDR3 nucleotide sequence: TGTGCCAGCAGAGATCAGGAGAACACTGAAGCTTTCTTT.

This clonotype was counted at least ten times. V is TRBV27 and J is TRBJ1-1; D not resolved. Trimming cost V 5 bases and J 1 base, with 5 bases left between them. CDR1 is MNHEY and CDR2 is SMNVEV in the germline V gene (reference sequence). This CDR3 contains 12 residues. The CDR3 reads CASSRRNTEAFF. The DNA for the CDR3 is TGTGCCAGCAGTCGGAGGAACACTGAAGCTTTCTTT.

This rearrangement joins TRBV7-8 to TRBJ1-2; 12 nucleotides agree with TRBD1. Trimming took 7 bases from V and 10 from J; bases not matched to a gene: 16. Germline V gene lookup returns CDR1 SGHVS and CDR2 FQNEAQ. The CDR3 is made up of 16 amino acids. CDR3 nucleotide sequence: TGTGCCAGCAACCCCCTGATGGGACAGGGGGCACCATTCTACACCTTC. Encoded protein: CASNPLMGQGAPFYTF.

The chain employs TRBV7-2 and TRBJ1-5, with D unresolved. The CDR3 extends over 16 amino acids. Germline-derived CDR1 and CDR2 are SGHTA and FQGNSA. Trimming left V 1 base short and J 8 bases short, with 18 bases between. In DNA form, the CDR3 reads TGTGCCAGCAGCTTAGAGCTTAGTAGGATCGGGGAGCCCCAGCATTTT. This gives the protein CASSLELSRIGEPQHF.